This T cell receptor beta chain was identified in a study of blood T cell repertoires in COVID-19 (dated by TCRdb to 2020 to 2021). With respect to the entire study: Collaborator samples came from the United States, Italy and Spain and covered acute and convalescent phases of COVID-19. Samples came from the ongoing ImmuneRACE study (first 160 participants) plus 1,254 subjects from 6 global collaborators. Where HLA class I and class II types were available, the types were taken from metadata supplied by the sample provider, not from assay-based typing. Subjects who had been exposed to COVID-19, were actively infected with it, or had recovered from it provided the deeply sampled blood TCRbeta repertoires that made up the dataset. The material from the prospective study consisted of cDNA or gDNA derived from T cells, B-cell-depleted T cells, or PBMCs. The repertoires were released in a freely available public database intended as a resource for research on the immune response to SARS-CoV-2. A de-identified subject ID, COVID-19 status, age in years and sex were almost always included in the sample metadata. The study at large found these results: The amount of clinical and demographic metadata varied by source and participant and was provided uncurated.

Each collaborating institution followed its own protocols to collect whole blood in K2EDTA tubes. For TCRbeta analysis, collaborators shipped samples as frozen whole blood, isolated PBMCs, or DNA extracted from either of those sample types. The immunoSEQ Assay, a bias-controlled multiplex PCR, was used to amplify TCRbeta CDR3 regions from genomic DNA. The original methods were these. Nucleated cell counts per sample were estimated from amplification of reference gene primers within the assay. To quantify the absolute abundance of each unique TCRbeta CDR3 rearrangement, sequence reads were collapsed and filtered. For each sample, productive Simpson clonality was calculated as the square root of Simpson's diversity index across productive rearrangements. The source is immuneACCESS, and TCRdb retained only in-frame sequences with V and J called. Part of the clones is not carried over; for the studies checked, unresolved V genes explain less than half of this, and the remainder is unexplained. V, J and clone size reflect that table, while D and trimming were determined from the DNA. Present in this sample are about 190,000 clones, approximately 81% of which were seen just once. The ten largest clones represent less than 20% of the sample.

Including the terminal cysteine and phenylalanine, the CDR3 comprises 18 residues. The kept DNA is CDR3 alone, 54 bases in frame from the first base. CDR1 and CDR2 are drawn from the germline V gene (reference sequence): SGHNT, YYREEE. V is clipped by 6 bases and J by 2 bases, and the sequence between their germline boundaries is 25 bases long. Of note for this clone: This receptor's antigen is unknown. No qualities accompany the bases; no much larger clone lies one base away.

Sequenced material: peripheral blood. The receptor comes from a human donor in a cohort sampled during active COVID-19. The V gene is TRBV5-4 and the J gene is TRBJ2-3; a tentative D call is TRBD2 (9 bases match). The nucleotide sequence is given as TGTGCCAGCAACCCAGGGGGCCGGCTAGCGGGGATCACAGATACGCAGTATTTT. It is translated as CASNPGGRLAGITDTQYF.